This TCR beta chain was obtained from a study of blood T cells in healthy people across ages (dated by TCRdb to between 2014 and 2016). Background on the whole study: Template switching captured roughly one uniquely barcoded TCR beta cDNA molecule per two T cells in model experiments. Age-related changes in TCR beta repertoire diversity were measured in the study by deep sequencing normalized with unique cDNA molecular identifiers. To avoid experimental bias, donors of different ages were distributed randomly across sequencing lanes. Donors were grouped into four age groups: young (average roughly 16 years), middle-aged (less than 40), aged (about 60) and long-lived (about 90). For two donors (one aged 18 to 30 and one aged 80 or older), the study analyzed two additional independent replicas of 1 million unique cDNA reads from the same blood draw. On the study overall, not on this receptor specifically: Total diversity estimates from one million sequenced T cells were considered lower bounds and underestimates. Because donor CMV infection status was unknown, age-related changes in expanded clonotypes were potentially confounded. Compared with the aged group, the long-lived group had more naive CD4+ T cells, fewer expanded clones and increased TCR diversity, suggesting age selection. Observed TCR beta diversity correlated strongly with the percentage of naive T cells measured by flow cytometry. Bulk unsorted PBMC profiling prevented conclusive comparison of naive and antigen-experienced compartments. Observed TCR beta diversity per million T cells fell roughly linearly with age, and a significant reduction was already apparent by age around 36.

Spanning cysteine to phenylalanine, the CDR3 consists of 13 amino acids. The DNA shown is the 39-base CDR3, in frame from base 1. For this chain, trimming is 4 bases at the V end and 7 bases at the J end, and the number of junction bases without a gene match is 9. From a lookup of the germline V gene (reference sequence), CDR1 and CDR2 are DFQATT and SNEGSKA. The protocol used for the library was 5' RACE. The data were produced on an Illumina HiSeq 2500. A second about 7 to 11 cycle PCR used a sample-barcoded 5' primer and a J-beta primer mix. A unique molecular identifier was introduced onto each TCR beta cDNA molecule by a template-switch 5' adaptor carrying 12 random nucleotides. Each sample yielded at least 2.5 million CDR3-containing paired-end reads. The Mint cDNA synthesis kit, primed by a TRBC-specific oligonucleotide, was used to synthesize first-strand cDNA from all RNA. Following uracil-DNA glycosylase treatment, all cDNA underwent a first 18-cycle PCR with the universal primers M1SS and BC2_uni_R. Turning to the authors' computational methods: For normalization, 1 million high-quality reads were randomly selected from each sample, with every read carrying a distinct molecular identifier. Reads sharing molecular identifiers were discarded rather than binned into consensus sequences. MiTCR, run with a Q25 quality threshold and the strictest error-elimination algorithm, handled CDR3 identification, clonotype clustering and error correction. Lower-bound total TCR beta diversity was estimated with a nonparametric unseen species model using Euler transformation. Using fastp at Q25 and MiXCR, TCRdb reprocessed the public reads and kept productive beta chains. Records with the same CDR3 protein are collapsed into one entry carrying the most frequent genes and DNA. These V and J calls are TCRdb output, not the study's own analysis. For this sample there are roughly 1,800,000 distinct CDR3 sequences; 40% to 55% appear just once. The ten largest make up approximately 2.1% of the sample.

Systemically healthy Caucasian individuals from Russia, approximately 39 in total and aged roughly 6 to 100 years, were included as donors. Each donor gave 8 to 10 milliliters of peripheral blood, drawn into EDTA-treated Vacutainer tubes. Ficoll-Paque density-gradient centrifugation was used to isolate PBMCs, with at least 7 million per sample. Trizol reagent was used to extract total RNA from PBMCs, with at least 5 micrograms per sample. For every donor, flow cytometry on a PBMC aliquot measured the percentage of naive CD45RAhigh/CD27high T cells. This clonotype was observed at least ten times. It has no known antigen specificity. Per-base qualities were not stored, and no clone one base away is much larger.

The receptor was isolated from a woman in her thirties or forties in good health. Sequencing was done on a sample of blood. The rearrangement combines TRBV20-1 with TRBJ2-7, and TRBD2 matches 8 of the central bases. This receptor has the CDR3 CSATSGSVGEQYF. The nucleotides read TGCAGTGCTACTAGCGGGTCGGTTGGTGAGCAGTACTTC.